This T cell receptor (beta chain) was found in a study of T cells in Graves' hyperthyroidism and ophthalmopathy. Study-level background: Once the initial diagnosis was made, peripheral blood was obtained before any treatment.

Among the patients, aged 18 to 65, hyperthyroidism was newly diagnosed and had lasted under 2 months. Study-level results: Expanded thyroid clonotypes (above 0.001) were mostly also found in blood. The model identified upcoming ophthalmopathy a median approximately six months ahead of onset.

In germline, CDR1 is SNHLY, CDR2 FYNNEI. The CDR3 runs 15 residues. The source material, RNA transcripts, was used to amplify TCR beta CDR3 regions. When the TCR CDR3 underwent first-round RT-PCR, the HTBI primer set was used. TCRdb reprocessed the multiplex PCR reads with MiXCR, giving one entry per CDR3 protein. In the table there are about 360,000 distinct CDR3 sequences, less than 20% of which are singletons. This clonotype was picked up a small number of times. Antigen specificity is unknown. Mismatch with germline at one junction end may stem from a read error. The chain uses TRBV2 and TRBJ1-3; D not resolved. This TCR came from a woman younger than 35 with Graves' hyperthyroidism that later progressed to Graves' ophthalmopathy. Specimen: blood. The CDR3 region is CASSEWLISRNTIYF. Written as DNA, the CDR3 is TGTGCCAGCAGTGAATGGCTAATCTCTAGAAACACCATATATTTT.